This TCR beta chain appears in the sequencing data of a study of OX40 agonist ivuxolimab in advanced cancers. By share of the sample, this clone is medium-sized. The antigen remains unidentified. CDR1 LNHDA and CDR2 SQIVND come from the germline V gene (reference sequence). The CDR3 covers 16 residues. V trimming: 1 base; J trimming: 10 bases; junction bases outside the gene matches: 11. Measured with immunoSEQ multiplex PCR; TCRdb has only the in-frame clones, and not every one. The sample carries some 44,000 clones, about 85% recorded once. Study-wide results and caveats: CD4+ T cells averaged fewer expanded clones than CD8+ T cells. Among some nonresponders, normalized T-cell clonal expansion was also low. The 0.1-3.0 mg/kg partial responders had among the lowest clonal expansion.

The input for sequencing was CD4+ or CD8+ T cells sorted from blood, taken in a trial of the OX40 agonist ivuxolimab. This clonotype was obtained from an adult with an advanced solid tumor such as melanoma, head and neck, liver or kidney cancer. This chain joins TRBV19 and TRBJ2-5, with 11 bases aligning to TRBD2. This chain's CDR3 is CASSIGPSGRSGDQYF. The CDR3 DNA is TGTGCCAGTAGTATAGGTCCTAGCGGGAGGTCGGGGGACCAGTACTTC.